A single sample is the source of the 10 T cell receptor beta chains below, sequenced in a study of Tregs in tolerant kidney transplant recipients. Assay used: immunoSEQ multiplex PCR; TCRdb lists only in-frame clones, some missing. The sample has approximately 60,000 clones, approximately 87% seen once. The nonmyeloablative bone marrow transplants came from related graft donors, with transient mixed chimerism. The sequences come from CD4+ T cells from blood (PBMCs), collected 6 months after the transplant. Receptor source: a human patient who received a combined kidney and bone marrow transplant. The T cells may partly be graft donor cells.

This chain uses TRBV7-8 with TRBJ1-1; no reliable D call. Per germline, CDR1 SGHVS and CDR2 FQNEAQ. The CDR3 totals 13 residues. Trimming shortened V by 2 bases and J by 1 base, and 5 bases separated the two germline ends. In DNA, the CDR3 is TGTGCCAGCAGCTTAACAAGGAACACTGAAGCTTTCTTT. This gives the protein CASSLTRNTEAFF.

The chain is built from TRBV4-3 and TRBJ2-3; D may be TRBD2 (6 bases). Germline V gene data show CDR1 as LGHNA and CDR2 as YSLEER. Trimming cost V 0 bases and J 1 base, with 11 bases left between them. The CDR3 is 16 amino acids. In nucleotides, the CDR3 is TGCGCCAGCAGCCAAGACGAAGCGGGCGGCACAGATACGCAGTATTTT. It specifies CASSQDEAGGTDTQYF.

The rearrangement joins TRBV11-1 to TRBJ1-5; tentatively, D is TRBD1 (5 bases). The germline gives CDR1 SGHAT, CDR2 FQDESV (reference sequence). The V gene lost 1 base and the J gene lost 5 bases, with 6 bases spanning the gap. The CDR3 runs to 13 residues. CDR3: CASSLGRDQPQHF. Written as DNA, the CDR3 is TGTGCCAGCAGCTTAGGCAGGGATCAGCCCCAGCATTTT.

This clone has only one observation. The CDR3 here is CASQQGAPNYGYTF. The CDR3 DNA reads TGTGCCAGCCAACAGGGGGCTCCTAACTATGGCTACACCTTC. The gene calls are TRBV28 and TRBJ1-2; TRBD1 matches 9 bases. The germline gives CDR1 MDHEN, CDR2 SYDVKM. V gave up 8 bases and J gave up 0 bases; unmatched junction bases: 4. The length of the CDR3 is 14 residues.

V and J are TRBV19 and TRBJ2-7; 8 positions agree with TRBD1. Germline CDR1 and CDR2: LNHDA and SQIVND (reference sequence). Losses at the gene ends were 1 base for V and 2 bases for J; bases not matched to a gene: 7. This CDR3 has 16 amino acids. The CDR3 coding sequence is TGTGCCAGTAGTATAGGCCCATGGACAGGGACCTACGAGCAGTACTTC. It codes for CASSIGPWTGTYEQYF.

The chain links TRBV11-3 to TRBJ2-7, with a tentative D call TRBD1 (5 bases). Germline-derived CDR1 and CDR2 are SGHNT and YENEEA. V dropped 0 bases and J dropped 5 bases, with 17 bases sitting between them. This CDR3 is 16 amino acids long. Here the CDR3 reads CASSLDVGQGNNEQYF. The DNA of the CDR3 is TGTGCCAGCAGCTTAGATGTTGGGCAGGGTAATAACGAGCAGTACTTC. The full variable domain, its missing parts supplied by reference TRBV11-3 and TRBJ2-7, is EAGVVQSPRYKIIEKKQPVAFWCNPISGHNTLYWYLQNLGQGPELLIRYENEEAVDDSQLPKDRFSAERLKGVDSTLKIQPAELGDSAVYLCASSLDVGQGNNEQYFGPGTRLTVT.

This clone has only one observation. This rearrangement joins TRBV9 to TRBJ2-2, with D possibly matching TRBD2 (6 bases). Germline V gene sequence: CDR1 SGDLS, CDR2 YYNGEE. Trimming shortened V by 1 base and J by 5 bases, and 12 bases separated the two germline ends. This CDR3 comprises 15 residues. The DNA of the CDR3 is TGTGCCAGCAGCGTATCTGGACTACTAACCGGGGAGCTGTTTTTT. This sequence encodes CASSVSGLLTGELFF.

DNA for the CDR3: TGTGCCAGCAGCTTAAACAGGGGTTCCTACGAGCAGTACTTC. It translates to CASSLNRGSYEQYF. This chain uses TRBV7-2 with TRBJ2-7; 7 bases line up with TRBD1. Germline CDR1 is SGHTA and CDR2 is FQGNSA. J was trimmed by 1 base and V by 2 bases; bases with no gene match: 2. The CDR3 loop spans 14 amino acids.

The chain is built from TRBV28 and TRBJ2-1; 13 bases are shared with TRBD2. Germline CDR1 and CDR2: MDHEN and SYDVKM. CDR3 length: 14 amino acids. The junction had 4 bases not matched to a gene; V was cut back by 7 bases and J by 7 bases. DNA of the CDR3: TGTGCCAGCATCACTAGCGGGGGGGGGAATGAGCAGTTCTTC. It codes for CASITSGGGNEQFF.

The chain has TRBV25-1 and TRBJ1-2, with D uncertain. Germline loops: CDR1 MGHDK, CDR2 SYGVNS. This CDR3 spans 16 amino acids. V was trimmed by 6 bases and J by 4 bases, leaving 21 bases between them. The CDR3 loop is CASSEGVKREVYGYTF. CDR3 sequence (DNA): TGTGCCAGCAGCGAAGGAGTAAAACGGGAAGTCTATGGCTACACCTTC.